Included here is one T cell receptor (beta chain) sequence, with context. Its antigen is unknown. Germline is not matched at one junction end, which may reflect a read error. The table came from immunoSEQ multiplex PCR; TCRdb's copy has only in-frame clones and leaves some out. Found here are under 25,000 clones, no singletons; the ten largest cover around 7%. The CDR3 has 13 residues. Germline values: CDR1 GTSNPN, CDR2 SVGIG (reference sequence). This related bone marrow graft donor gave peripheral blood on the day of marrow donation. The data were taken from a study of T cells after posttransplantation cyclophosphamide. General study findings and limits: Later post-transplant blood repertoires were often dominated by donor CD8+ memory clones. After PTCy, TRB diversity resembled that of CNI/methotrexate controls. Blood and skin or GI T cell repertoires showed limited TRB overlap.

The gene calls are TRBV30 and TRBJ1-1; D is uncertain. Sequencing was carried out using PBMCs. The receptor comes from a woman aged 55-70 years in good health, CMV-negative, and a related stem cell transplant donor. CDR3 coding DNA: TGTGCCTGGACTCAGGCAGTGAACACTGGAGCTTTCTTT. Amino acids: CAWTQAVNTGAFF.